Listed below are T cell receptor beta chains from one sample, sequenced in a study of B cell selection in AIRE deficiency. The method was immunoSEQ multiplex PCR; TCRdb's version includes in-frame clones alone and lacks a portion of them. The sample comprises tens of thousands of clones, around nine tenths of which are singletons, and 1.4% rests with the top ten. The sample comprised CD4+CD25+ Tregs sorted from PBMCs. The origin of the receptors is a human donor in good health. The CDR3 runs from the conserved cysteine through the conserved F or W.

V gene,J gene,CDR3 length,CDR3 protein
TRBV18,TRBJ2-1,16,CASSPPGGRPPNEQFF
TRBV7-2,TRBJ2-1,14,CASSYRSNMDEQFF
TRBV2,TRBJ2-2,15,CASSEASSGTGELFF
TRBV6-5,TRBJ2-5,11,CASMEQETQYF
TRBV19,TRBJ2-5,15,CASSIGTGGRETQYF
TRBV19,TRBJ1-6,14,CASSNRDRISPLHF
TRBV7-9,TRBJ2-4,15,CASSLGLADRNIQYF
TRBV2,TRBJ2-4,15,CASSEWRVAKNIQYF
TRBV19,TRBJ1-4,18,CASSIVGQRLLQREKLFF
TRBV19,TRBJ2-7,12,CASTAQAYEQYF
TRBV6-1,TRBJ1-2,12,CASGQSSYGYTF
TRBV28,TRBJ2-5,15,CASSPRGQGRETQYF
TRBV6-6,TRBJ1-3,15,CASSYVQSTGNTIYF
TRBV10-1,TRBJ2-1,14,CASSAVDTYNEQFF